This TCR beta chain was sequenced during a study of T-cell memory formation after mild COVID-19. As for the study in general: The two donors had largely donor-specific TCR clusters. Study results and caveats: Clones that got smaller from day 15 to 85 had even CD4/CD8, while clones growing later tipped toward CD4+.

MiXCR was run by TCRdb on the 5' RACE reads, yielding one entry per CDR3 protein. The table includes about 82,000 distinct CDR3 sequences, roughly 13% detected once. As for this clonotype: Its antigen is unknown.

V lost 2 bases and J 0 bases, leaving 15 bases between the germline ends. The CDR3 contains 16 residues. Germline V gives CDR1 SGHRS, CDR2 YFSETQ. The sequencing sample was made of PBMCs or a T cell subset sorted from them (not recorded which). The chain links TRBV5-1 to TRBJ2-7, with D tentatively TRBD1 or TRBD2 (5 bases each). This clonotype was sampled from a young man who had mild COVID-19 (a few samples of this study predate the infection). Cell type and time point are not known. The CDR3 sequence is CASSFFRAGSSYEQYF. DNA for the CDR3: TGCGCCAGCAGCTTTTTTAGGGCAGGGAGCTCCTACGAGCAGTACTTC.